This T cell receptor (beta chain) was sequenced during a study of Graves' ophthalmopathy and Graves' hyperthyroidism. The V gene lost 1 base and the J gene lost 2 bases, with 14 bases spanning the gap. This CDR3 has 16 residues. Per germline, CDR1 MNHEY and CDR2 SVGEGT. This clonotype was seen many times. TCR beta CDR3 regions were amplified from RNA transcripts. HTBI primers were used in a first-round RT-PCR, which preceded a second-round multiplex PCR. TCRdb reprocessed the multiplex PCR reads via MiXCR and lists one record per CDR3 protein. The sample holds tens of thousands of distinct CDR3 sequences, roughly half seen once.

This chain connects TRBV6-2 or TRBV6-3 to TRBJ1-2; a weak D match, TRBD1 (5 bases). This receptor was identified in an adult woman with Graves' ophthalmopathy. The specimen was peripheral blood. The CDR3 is CASSYWGPRKNYGYTF. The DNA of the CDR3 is TGTGCCAGCAGTTACTGGGGACCCAGAAAAAACTATGGCTACACCTTC.